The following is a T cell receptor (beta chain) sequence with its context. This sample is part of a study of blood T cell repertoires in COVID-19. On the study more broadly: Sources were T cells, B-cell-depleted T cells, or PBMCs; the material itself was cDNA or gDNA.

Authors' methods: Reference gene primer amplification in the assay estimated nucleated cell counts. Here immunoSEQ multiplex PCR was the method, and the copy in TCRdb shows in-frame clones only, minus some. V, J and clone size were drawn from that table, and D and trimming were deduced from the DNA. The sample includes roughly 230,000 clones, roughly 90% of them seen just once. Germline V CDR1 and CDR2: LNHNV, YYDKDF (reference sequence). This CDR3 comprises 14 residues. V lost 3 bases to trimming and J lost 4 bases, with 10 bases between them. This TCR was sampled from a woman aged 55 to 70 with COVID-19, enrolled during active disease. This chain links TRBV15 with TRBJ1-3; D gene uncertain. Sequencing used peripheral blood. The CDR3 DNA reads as TGTGCCACCAGCAGCGGTGTTATCGGAAACACCATATATTTT. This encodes CATSSGVIGNTIYF.